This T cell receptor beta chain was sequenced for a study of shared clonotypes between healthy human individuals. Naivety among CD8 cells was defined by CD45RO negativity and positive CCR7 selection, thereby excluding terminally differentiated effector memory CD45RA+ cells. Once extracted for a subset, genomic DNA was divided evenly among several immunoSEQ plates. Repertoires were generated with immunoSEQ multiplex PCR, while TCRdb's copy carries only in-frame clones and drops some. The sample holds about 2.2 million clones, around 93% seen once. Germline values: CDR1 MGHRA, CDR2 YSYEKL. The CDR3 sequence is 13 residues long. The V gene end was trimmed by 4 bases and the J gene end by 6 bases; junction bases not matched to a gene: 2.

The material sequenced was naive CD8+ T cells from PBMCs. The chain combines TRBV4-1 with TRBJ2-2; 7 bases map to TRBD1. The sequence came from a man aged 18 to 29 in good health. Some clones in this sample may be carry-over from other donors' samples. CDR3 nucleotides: TGCGCCAGCAGCCTAGGGGGCGCCGGGGAGCTGTTTTTT. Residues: CASSLGGAGELFF.